These 24 T cell receptor beta chains originate from one sample sequenced in a study of cytomegalovirus exposure and HLA in healthy donors. 13 Jbeta primers and 60 Vbeta primers were used for the PCR. Method: immunoSEQ multiplex PCR; TCRdb's copy keeps in-frame clones and lacks some. The sample contains some 110,000 clones, approximately 70% of which appear only once. Material: PBMCs. Receptor source: a man younger than 45 in good health and CMV-seropositive.

V and J are TRBV28 and TRBJ2-3; D remains unclear. V was cut by 6 bases and J by 1 base, with 11 bases left in between. CDR1 and CDR2 (germline): MDHEN, SYDVKM. CDR3 length: 14 amino acids. DNA for the CDR3: TGTGCCAGCAGCACACCGGGTCGCACAGATACGCAGTATTTT. Protein: CASSTPGRTDTQYF.

The V gene is TRBV5-4, the J gene TRBJ1-4, with 8 bases fitting TRBD1. V lost 0 bases to trimming and J lost 6 bases; unmatched junction nucleotides: 1. The germline CDR1 and CDR2 sequences are SGHNT and YYREEE (reference sequence). The CDR3 sequence is 14 residues long. CDR3 in DNA: TGTGCCAGCAGCTTGGACAGGGGGGATGAAAAACTGTTTTTT. Protein sequence: CASSLDRGDEKLFF.

The V call is TRBV6-5, the J call TRBJ2-2, with TRBD1 identical over 9 bases. The CDR3 has 14 amino acids. J was trimmed by 6 bases and V by 6 bases; bases with no gene match: 5. The V gene's germline CDR1 is MNHEY and CDR2 SVGAGI. CDR3 nucleotide sequence: TGTGCCAGCAGAAGGACAGGGGTTTCCGGGGAGCTGTTTTTT. Translated: CASRRTGVSGELFF.

The chain recombines TRBV5-1 with TRBJ2-1; TRBD2 matches 13 bases. The CDR3 extends over 18 amino acids. V gave up 2 bases and J gave up 2 bases; unmatched junction bases: 7. Germline V lookup: CDR1 SGHRS, CDR2 YFSETQ. The CDR3 loop reads CASSFSTSGGATYNEQFF. The DNA for the CDR3 is TGCGCCAGCAGCTTCTCAACTAGCGGGGGGGCCACCTACAATGAGCAGTTCTTC.

This clone was counted between two and nine times. The CDR3 DNA sequence: TGTGCCAGTAGTATCCGGGACTTACTTTACAATGAGCAGTTCTTC. It encodes CASSIRDLLYNEQFF. The chain links TRBV19 to TRBJ2-1, with a tentative D call TRBD2 (6 bases). The ends were cut back, 3 bases at V and 4 bases at J, with 13 bases in the middle. Germline CDR1 is LNHDA and CDR2 is SQIVND (reference sequence). The CDR3 is 15 residues long.

The chain joins TRBV5-4 to TRBJ2-3; tentative D call: TRBD1 (5 bases). This CDR3 is 13 amino acids long. CDR1 SGHNT and CDR2 YYREEE come from the germline V gene (reference sequence). Deletions cut 2 bases from V and 3 bases from J, with 7 bases between. The CDR3 protein is CASSFRQTDTQYF. The CDR3 nucleotides read TGTGCCAGCAGCTTCCGACAGACAGATACGCAGTATTTT. The whole variable domain, filled in from reference TRBV5-4 and TRBJ2-3, reads ETGVTQSPTHLIKTRGQQVTLRCSSQSGHNTVSWYQQALGQGPQFIFQYYREEENGRGNFPPRFSGLQFPNYSSELNVNALELDDSALYLCASSFRQTDTQYFGPGTRLTVL.

The chain has TRBV19 and TRBJ1-1; possible D gene TRBD1, 5 bases. Germline assignment: CDR1 LNHDA and CDR2 SQIVND (reference sequence). V lost 11 bases to trimming and J lost 2 bases, with 21 bases between them. The CDR3 runs 15 residues. The CDR3 bases are TGTGCCTCCAACCTCCGGGACTACCCAAACACTGAAGCTTTCTTT. Amino acid sequence: CASNLRDYPNTEAFF.

The chain joins TRBV30 to TRBJ1-3; D unresolved. The germline V gene has CDR1 GTSNPN and CDR2 SVGIG (reference sequence). Trimming removed 1 base from V and 8 bases from J, with 9 bases in between. The CDR3 runs 12 residues. For the CDR3, the DNA is TGTGCCTGGAGTGCCCGCCGAGACACCATATATTTT. It translates to CAWSARRDTIYF.

A few counts support this clone. The chain couples TRBV27 to TRBJ1-4; no clear D gene. V was pared by 2 bases and J by 4 bases, with 8 bases between. Germline CDR1 is MNHEY and CDR2 is SMNVEV (reference sequence). The CDR3 consists of 14 residues. CDR3 DNA sequence: TGTGCCAGCAGTTTAGGGCTGAATAATGAAAAACTGTTTTTT. It translates to CASSLGLNNEKLFF.

This rearrangement joins TRBV18 to TRBJ1-1; D is uncertain. Trimming removed 4 bases at V and 1 base at J, with 7 bases between. CDR3 length: 13 residues. CDR1 is KGHSH, CDR2 LQKENI, per germline. The CDR3: CASSRLGNTEAFF. CDR3 DNA sequence: TGTGCCAGCTCACGACTAGGGAACACTGAAGCTTTCTTT.

The chain recombines TRBV7-3 with TRBJ2-3, with a possible D match to TRBD1 (5 bases). Germline V CDR1 and CDR2: SGHTA, FQGTGA. Trimming pared 3 bases from V and 2 bases from J, leaving 9 bases between. The CDR3 is 14 amino acids. The DNA of the CDR3 is TGTGCCAGCAGCTTCAGGGTGTCCACAGATACGCAGTATTTT. Translated, it gives CASSFRVSTDTQYF.

CDR3 nucleotides: TGCAGCGTCTACAGGGGGCTCACTGAAGCTTTCTTT. Protein: CSVYRGLTEAFF. V usage is TRBV29-1 and J usage is TRBJ1-1, with 9 nucleotides matching TRBD1. This CDR3 is 12 amino acids long. The germline V gene has CDR1 SQVTM and CDR2 ANQGSEA. V was pared by 6 bases and J by 4 bases, with 3 bases of the junction left unmatched.

V gene TRBV28 combines with J gene TRBJ1-1; TRBD1 matches 8 bases. Germline V gene lookup returns CDR1 MDHEN and CDR2 SYDVKM. CDR3 length equals 17 residues. The V gene end was trimmed by 3 bases and the J gene end by 0 bases; junction bases not matched to a gene: 9. The CDR3 loop reads CASSFSSTGGLNTEAFF. The CDR3 DNA sequence: TGTGCCAGCAGTTTCAGTAGCACAGGGGGTCTGAACACTGAAGCTTTCTTT.

The V call is TRBV29-1, the J call TRBJ2-7; TRBD1 agrees at 10 bases. V lost 5 bases, J lost 6 bases, and 16 bases stayed unmatched. Germline CDR1 SQVTM, CDR2 ANQGSEA. The length of the CDR3 is 16 residues. CDR3 nucleotide sequence: TGCAGCGTTCCCGGGACAGGGGTCCCCTCCTGGGGCGAGCAGTACGTC. Residues: CSVPGTGVPSWGEQYV.

V gene TRBV5-6 combines with J gene TRBJ2-7, with unresolved D. Deletions cut 0 bases from V and 2 bases from J, with 6 bases between. In germline, CDR1 is SGHDT, CDR2 YYEEEE. The CDR3 contains 13 residues. This chain's CDR3 is CASSLGAAYEQYF. The CDR3 coding sequence is TGTGCCAGCAGCTTGGGGGCAGCCTACGAGCAGTACTTC.

This rearrangement joins TRBV18 to TRBJ2-7, with 12 bases fitting TRBD2. V lost 5 bases and J lost 4; bases outside the gene matches: 6. The length of the CDR3 is 15 residues. Germline CDR1 reads KGHSH; CDR2 reads LQKENI. The CDR3 spells CASSELAGGPYEQYF. The CDR3 bases are TGTGCCAGCTCAGAACTAGCGGGGGGCCCTTACGAGCAGTACTTC.

The CDR3 spells CASSENRAGGEQYF. Written as DNA, the CDR3 is TGCGCCAGCAGTGAGAACAGGGCAGGTGGCGAGCAGTACTTC. The genes are TRBV10-1 and TRBJ2-7, with D possibly being TRBD1 (6 bases). CDR3 length: 14 residues. CDR1 WNHNN and CDR2 SYGVQD come from the germline V gene (reference sequence). Trimming removed 2 bases from V and 6 bases from J, with 14 bases in between.

The chain links TRBV19 to TRBJ2-6; 7 bases fit TRBD2. In germline, CDR1 is LNHDA, CDR2 SQIVND (reference sequence). The junction had 10 bases not matched to a gene; V was cut back by 8 bases and J by 15 bases. This CDR3 contains 12 residues. CDR3 coding DNA: TGTGCCAGTCACGGGGAGGGTCTTGACCTGACTTTC. This sequence encodes CASHGEGLDLTF.

This clone has a handful of counts. The CDR3 nucleotides are TGTGCCAGCTCACCAACTAGCGGCTACGAGCAGTACTTC. Protein sequence: CASSPTSGYEQYF. The chain has TRBV18 and TRBJ2-7, with 8 bases lining up with TRBD2. Germline V gene sequence: CDR1 KGHSH, CDR2 LQKENI. The CDR3 is made up of 13 amino acids. V shed 2 bases and J 3 bases; nucleotides not matched to a gene: 0.

V and J are TRBV4-2 and TRBJ2-3; 12 nucleotides line up with TRBD2. Germline V gene data show CDR1 as LGHNA and CDR2 as YNFKEQ. J lost 4 bases, V lost 0 bases, and 11 bases had no gene match. This CDR3 is 19 amino acids long. CDR3 DNA: TGTGCCAGCAGCCAAGACCTGACTAGCGGGGGTGACCTGCCAGATACGCAGTATTTT. This encodes CASSQDLTSGGDLPDTQYF.

The CDR3 sequence: CASSVVQYV. The CDR3 nucleotides are TGCGCCAGCAGCGTTGTGCAGTACGTC. This chain uses TRBV10-1 with TRBJ2-7, with D unresolved. The V gene lost 6 bases and the J gene lost 9 bases, with 6 bases spanning the gap. The CDR3 contains 9 residues. Germline values: CDR1 WNHNN, CDR2 SYGVQD (reference sequence).

In this sample, this clone turned up a few times. The chain combines TRBV28 with TRBJ1-1, with D perhaps matching TRBD1 (5 bases). The germline V gene has CDR1 MDHEN and CDR2 SYDVKM. The V end lost 5 bases, the J end lost 5 bases, and 15 bases lay between the germline ends. This CDR3 comprises 14 residues. CDR3 coding DNA: TGTGCCAGCAGTGTACCGGGACTGGGGACTGAAGCTTTCTTT. Protein sequence: CASSVPGLGTEAFF. Full variable domain (remainder filled in from reference TRBV28 and TRBJ1-1): DVKVTQSSRYLVKRTGEKVFLECVQDMDHENMFWYRQDPGLGLRLIYFSYDVKMKEKGDIPEGYSVSREKKERFSLILESASTNQTSMYLCASSVPGLGTEAFFGQGTRLTVV.

DNA for the CDR3: TGTGCCAGCAGCCTCGTGGGGGCGCCGAATTCACCCCTCCACTTT. Encoded protein: CASSLVGAPNSPLHF. The chain recombines TRBV7-2 with TRBJ1-6; perhaps TRBD1 as D (6 bases). The CDR3 sequence is 15 residues long. V lost 5 bases to trimming and J lost 7 bases, with 15 bases between them. Germline CDR1 and CDR2: SGHTA and FQGNSA.

The V call is TRBV7-2, the J call TRBJ2-3; the D gene is possibly TRBD2 (7 bases). The germline gives CDR1 SGHTA, CDR2 FQGNSA. CDR3 length: 17 amino acids. The V end lost 2 bases, the J end lost 5 bases, and 20 bases lay between the germline ends. The CDR3 DNA is TGTGCCAGCAGCTTAACGTTTGTGGGGGGAGGGGGAGATACGCAGTATTTT. As protein: CASSLTFVGGGGDTQYF.